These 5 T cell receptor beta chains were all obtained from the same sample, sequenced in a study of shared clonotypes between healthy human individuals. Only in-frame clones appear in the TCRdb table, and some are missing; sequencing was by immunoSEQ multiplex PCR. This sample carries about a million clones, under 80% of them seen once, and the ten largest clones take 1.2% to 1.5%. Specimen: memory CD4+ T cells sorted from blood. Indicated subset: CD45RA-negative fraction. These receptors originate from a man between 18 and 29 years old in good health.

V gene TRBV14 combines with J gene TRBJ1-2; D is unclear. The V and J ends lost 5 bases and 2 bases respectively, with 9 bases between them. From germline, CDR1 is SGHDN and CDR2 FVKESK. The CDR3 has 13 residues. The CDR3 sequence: CASSGPWNYGYTF. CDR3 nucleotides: TGTGCCAGCAGCGGCCCTTGGAACTATGGCTACACCTTC.

The CDR3 DNA follows: TGTGCCACCAGCAGAGATCCGGGGACGGGCGGCTACAACACTGAAGCTTTCTTT. It yields the protein CATSRDPGTGGYNTEAFF. The chain carries TRBV15 and TRBJ1-1, with D perhaps matching TRBD1 (5 bases). CDR1 LNHNV and CDR2 YYDKDF come from the germline V gene (reference sequence). Deletions cut 0 bases from V and 2 bases from J, with 19 bases between. The CDR3 extends over 18 amino acids.

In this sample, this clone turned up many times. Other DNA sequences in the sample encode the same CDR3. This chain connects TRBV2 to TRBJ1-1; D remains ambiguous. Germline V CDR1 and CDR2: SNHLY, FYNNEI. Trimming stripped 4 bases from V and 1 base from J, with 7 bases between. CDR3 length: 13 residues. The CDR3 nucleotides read TGTGCCAGCAGTGGACGACAGAACACTGAAGCTTTCTTT. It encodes CASSGRQNTEAFF.

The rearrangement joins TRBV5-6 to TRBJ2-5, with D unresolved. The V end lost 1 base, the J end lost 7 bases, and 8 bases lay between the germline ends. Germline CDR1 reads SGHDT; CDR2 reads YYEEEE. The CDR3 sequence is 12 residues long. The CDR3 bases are TGTGCCAGCAGCTTGACCATGGGGACCCAGTACTTC. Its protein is CASSLTMGTQYF.

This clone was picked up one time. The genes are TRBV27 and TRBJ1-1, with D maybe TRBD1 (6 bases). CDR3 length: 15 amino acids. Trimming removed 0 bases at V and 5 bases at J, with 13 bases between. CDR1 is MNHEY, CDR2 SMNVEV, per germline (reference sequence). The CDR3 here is CASSLSTGSGTEAFF. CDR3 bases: TGTGCCAGCAGTTTATCTACAGGGTCGGGGACTGAAGCTTTCTTT.